This T cell receptor beta chain was documented in a study of beta chain features in type 1 diabetes. Regarding the study as a whole: All four CD4+ subsets of Type 1 diabetes patients contained TCRB CDR3s that were moderately but significantly shorter. When VDJ junctions were examined, type 1 diabetes patients showed fewer insertions and more deletions.

V lost 2 bases to trimming and J lost 6 bases; unmatched junction nucleotides: 9. There are 15 residues in the CDR3. The germline gives CDR1 MNHEY, CDR2 SVGAGI. Expressed TCRB transcripts were sequenced, since all the RNA that had been isolated was reverse transcribed. TCRdb keeps only in-frame clones here, not all; method: immunoSEQ multiplex PCR. Here the sample spans 150,000 to 200,000 clones, roughly 63% being singletons. Blood was collected once per donor into heparin, averaging about 116 mL. CD45RO/CCR7/CD25/CD127/CD95/CD27 staining was used to isolate CD4+ naive, central memory, regulatory and stem cell-like memory cells by sorting. As concerns this clone: Its antigen remains unknown.

The receptor was isolated from a young man with type 1 diabetes. Sequenced sample: naive CD4+ T cells from blood. The V and J genes are TRBV6-5 and TRBJ2-5, with 7 bases fitting TRBD1. In nucleotides, the CDR3 is TGTGCCAGCAGTTACCAAGGACAGGTTTCGAAGACCCAGTACTTC. Its translation is CASSYQGQVSKTQYF.